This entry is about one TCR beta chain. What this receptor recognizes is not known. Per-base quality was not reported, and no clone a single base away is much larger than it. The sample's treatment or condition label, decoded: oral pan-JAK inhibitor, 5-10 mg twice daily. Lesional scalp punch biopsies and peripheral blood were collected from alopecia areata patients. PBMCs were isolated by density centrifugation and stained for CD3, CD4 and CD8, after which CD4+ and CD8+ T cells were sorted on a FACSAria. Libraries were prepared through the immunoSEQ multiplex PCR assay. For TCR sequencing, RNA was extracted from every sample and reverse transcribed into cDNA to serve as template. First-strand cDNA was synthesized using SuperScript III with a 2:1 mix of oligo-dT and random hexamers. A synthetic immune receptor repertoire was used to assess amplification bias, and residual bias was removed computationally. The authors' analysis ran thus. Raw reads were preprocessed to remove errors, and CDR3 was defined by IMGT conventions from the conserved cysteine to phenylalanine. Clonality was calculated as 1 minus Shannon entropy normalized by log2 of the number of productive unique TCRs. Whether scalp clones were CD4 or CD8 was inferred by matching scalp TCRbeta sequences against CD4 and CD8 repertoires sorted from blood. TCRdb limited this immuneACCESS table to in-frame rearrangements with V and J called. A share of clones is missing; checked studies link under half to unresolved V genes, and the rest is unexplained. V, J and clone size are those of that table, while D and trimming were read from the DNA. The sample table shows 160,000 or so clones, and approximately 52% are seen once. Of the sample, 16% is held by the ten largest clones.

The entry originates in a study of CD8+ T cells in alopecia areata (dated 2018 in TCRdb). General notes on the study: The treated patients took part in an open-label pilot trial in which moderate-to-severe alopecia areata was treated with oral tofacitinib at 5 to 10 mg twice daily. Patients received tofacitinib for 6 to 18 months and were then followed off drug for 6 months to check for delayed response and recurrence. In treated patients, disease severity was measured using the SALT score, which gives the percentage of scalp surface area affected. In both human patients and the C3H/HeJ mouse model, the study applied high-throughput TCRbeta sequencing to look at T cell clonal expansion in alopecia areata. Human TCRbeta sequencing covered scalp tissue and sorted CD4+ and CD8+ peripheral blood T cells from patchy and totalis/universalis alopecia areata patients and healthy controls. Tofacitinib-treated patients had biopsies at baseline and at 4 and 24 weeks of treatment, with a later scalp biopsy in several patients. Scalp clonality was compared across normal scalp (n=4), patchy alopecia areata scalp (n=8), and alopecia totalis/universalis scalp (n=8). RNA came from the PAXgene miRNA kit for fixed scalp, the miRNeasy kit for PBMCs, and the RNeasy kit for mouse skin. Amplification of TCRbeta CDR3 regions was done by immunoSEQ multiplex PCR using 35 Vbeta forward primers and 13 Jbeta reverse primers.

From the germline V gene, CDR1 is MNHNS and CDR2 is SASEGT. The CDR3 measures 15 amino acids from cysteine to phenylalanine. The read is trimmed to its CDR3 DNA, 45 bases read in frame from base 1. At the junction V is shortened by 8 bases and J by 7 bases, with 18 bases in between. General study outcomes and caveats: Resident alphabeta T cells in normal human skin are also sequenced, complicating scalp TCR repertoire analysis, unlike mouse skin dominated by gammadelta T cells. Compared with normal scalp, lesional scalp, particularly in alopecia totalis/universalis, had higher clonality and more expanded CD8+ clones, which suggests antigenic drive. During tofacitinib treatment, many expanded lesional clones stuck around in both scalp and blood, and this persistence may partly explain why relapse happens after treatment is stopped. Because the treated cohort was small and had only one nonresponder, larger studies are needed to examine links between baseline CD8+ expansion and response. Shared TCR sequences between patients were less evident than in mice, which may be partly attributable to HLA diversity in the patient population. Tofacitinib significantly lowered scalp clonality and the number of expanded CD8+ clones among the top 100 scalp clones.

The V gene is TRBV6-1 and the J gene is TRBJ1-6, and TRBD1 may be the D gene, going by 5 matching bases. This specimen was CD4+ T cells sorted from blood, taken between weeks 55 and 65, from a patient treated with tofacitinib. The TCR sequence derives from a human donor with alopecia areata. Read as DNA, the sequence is TGTGCCAGCGAATTAGAGGGCAGGGCCAATTCACCCCTCCACTTT. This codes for CASELEGRANSPLHF.